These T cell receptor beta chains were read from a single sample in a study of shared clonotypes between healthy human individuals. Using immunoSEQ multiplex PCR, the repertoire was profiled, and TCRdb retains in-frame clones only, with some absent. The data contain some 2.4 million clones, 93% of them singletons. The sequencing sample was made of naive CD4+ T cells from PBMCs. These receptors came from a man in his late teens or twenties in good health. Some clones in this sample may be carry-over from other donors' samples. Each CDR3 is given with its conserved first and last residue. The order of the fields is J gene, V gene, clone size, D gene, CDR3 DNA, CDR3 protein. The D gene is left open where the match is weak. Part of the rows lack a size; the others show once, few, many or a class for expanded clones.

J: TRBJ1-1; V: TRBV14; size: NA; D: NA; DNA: TGTGCCAGCAGCCAAGTCCCGGGGGTAACTGAAGCTTTCTTT; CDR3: CASSQVPGVTEAFF
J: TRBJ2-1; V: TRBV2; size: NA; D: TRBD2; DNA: TGTGCCAGCAGTCACATTGTAGAGGGTAGCGGGAGAAGGAGGAAGCAGTTCTTC; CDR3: CASSHIVEGSGRRRKQFF
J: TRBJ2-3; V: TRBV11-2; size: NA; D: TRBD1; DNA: TGTGCCAGCACCCCTCTCACCCCGGGACAGACAGATACGCAGTATTTT; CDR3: CASTPLTPGQTDTQYF
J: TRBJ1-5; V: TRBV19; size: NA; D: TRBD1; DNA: TGTGCCAGTAAAAAGGGGGGACAGGGTCATGTCATGAGCAATCAGCCCCAGCATTTT; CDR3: CASKKGGQGHVMSNQPQHF
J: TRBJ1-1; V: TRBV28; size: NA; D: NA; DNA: TGTGCCAGCAGTTTAGTTGGGACGGGGACTGAAGCTTTCTTT; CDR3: CASSLVGTGTEAFF
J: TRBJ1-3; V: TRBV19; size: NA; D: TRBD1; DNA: TGTGCCAGTAAAACAGGGGGTTCTGGAAACACCATATATTTT; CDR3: CASKTGGSGNTIYF
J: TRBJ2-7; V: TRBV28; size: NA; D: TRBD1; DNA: TGTGCCAGCAGCAAGCCAGGGGGACCCTACGAGCAGTACTTC; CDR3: CASSKPGGPYEQYF
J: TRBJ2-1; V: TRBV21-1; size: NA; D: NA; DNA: TGTGCCAGCAGCCCCTCACCGCCGGACAGAACCGGTGAGCAGTTCTTC; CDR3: CASSPSPPDRTGEQFF
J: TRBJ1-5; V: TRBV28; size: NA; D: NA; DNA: TGTGCCAGCAGTAGATTAGGGACTCTGTGGGGGGAATCGTCCCAGCATTTT; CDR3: CASSRLGTLWGESSQHF
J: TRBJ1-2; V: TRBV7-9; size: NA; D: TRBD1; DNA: TGTGCCAGCAGCTTATGGACAGGGGGTAAACAACCAGGCTATGGCTACACCTTC; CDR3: CASSLWTGGKQPGYGYTF
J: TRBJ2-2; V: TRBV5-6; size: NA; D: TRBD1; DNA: TGTGCCAGCAGCCTGGGACAGGGGGCCGACACCGGGGAGCTGTTTTTT; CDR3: CASSLGQGADTGELFF
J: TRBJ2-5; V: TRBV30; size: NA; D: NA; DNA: TGTGCCTGGAGTGCACCCCAGGGTGGGGAGACCCAGTACTTC; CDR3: CAWSAPQGGETQYF
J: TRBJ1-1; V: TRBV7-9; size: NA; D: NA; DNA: TGTGCCAGCAGCCGCTCCGACAGACGGAACACTGAAGCTTTCTTT; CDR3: CASSRSDRRNTEAFF
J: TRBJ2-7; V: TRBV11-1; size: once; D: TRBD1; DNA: TGTGCCAGCAGCTTAGGGGACAGGGGTCCCTACGAGCAGTACTTC; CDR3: CASSLGDRGPYEQYF
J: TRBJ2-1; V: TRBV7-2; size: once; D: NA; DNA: TGTGCCAGCAGATTCTCTCGGGACACCTACAATGAGCAGTTCTTC; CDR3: CASRFSRDTYNEQFF
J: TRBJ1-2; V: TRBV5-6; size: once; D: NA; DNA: TGTGCCAGCAGCTTGAGGTTAGGTGGCTACACCTTC; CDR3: CASSLRLGGYTF
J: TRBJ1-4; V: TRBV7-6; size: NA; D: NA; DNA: TGTGCCAGCAGCCTCGGTGGTCTCGATGAAAAACTGTTTTTT; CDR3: CASSLGGLDEKLFF